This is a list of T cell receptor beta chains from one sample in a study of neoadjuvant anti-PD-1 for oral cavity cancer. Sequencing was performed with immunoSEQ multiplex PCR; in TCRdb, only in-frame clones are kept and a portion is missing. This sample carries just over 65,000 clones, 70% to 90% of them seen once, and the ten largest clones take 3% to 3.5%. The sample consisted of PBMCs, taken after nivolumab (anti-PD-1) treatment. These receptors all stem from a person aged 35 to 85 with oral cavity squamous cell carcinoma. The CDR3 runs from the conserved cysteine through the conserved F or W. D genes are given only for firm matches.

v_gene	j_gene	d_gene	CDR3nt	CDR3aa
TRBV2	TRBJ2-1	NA	TGTGCCAGCAGCGTCAGACAAACCAGCTCCTACAATGAGCAGTTCTTC	CASSVRQTSSYNEQFF
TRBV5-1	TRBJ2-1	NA	TGCGCCAGCAGCTTGGTCAGATCGGCCTACAATGAGCAGTTCTTC	CASSLVRSAYNEQFF
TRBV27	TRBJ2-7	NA	TGTGCCAGCCGTACGGTCCGGGGCGAGCAGTACTTC	CASRTVRGEQYF
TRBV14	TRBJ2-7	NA	TGTGCCAGCAGCCTCGACTTAACCTACGAGCAGTACTTC	CASSLDLTYEQYF
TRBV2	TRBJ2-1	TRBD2	TGTGCCAGCGCCTCCGGGCTAGCGGGAGCCAATGAGCAGTTCTTC	CASASGLAGANEQFF
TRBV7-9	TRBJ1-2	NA	TGTGCCAGCAGCACGTTAAGGGGTGAAGGCTACACCTTC	CASSTLRGEGYTF
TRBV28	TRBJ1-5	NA	TGTGCCAGCAGTTTAGGGATCAGCAATCAGCCCCAGCATTTT	CASSLGISNQPQHF
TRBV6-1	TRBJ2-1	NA	TGTGCCAGCACCTTGGACAACAGAAACAATGAGCAGTTCTTC	CASTLDNRNNEQFF
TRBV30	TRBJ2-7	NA	TGTGCCTGGAGCCCACATCGGGCCTCCTACGAGCAGTACTTC	CAWSPHRASYEQYF
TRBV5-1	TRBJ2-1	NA	TGCGCCAGCAGCTTGGAGGTTTTCTCCTACAATGAGCAGTTCTTC	CASSLEVFSYNEQFF
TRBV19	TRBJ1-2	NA	TGTGCCAGTAGTTATAGGGGCCAGCCCCTCTATGGCTACACCTTC	CASSYRGQPLYGYTF
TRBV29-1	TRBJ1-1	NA	TGCAGCGTTGAGGTTTCGAACACTGAAGCTTTCTTT	CSVEVSNTEAFF
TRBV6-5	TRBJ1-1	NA	TGTGCCAGCAGTACGACCATGAACACTGAAGCTTTCTTT	CASSTTMNTEAFF